This is a list of T cell receptor beta chains from one sample in a study of cytomegalovirus exposure and HLA in healthy donors. Assay: immunoSEQ multiplex PCR; the TCRdb copy retains only in-frame clones and omits some. The sample consists of 150,000 or so clones, about 85% of them appearing once. Material for sequencing was PBMCs. Receptors originate from a man between 18 and 35 years old in good health and CMV-seronegative. The CDR3 runs from the conserved cysteine through the conserved F or W. The D gene is left open where the match is weak. For some rows the clone size is stated as once, few or many, or as a class when expanded; others skip it.

TGTGCCAGCAGAAAAGCCCGGGTAGCGGGGGGGGCGAGGTCCTACAATGAGCAGTTCTTC	CASRKARVAGGARSYNEQFF	TRBJ2-1	TRBD2	-	TRBV7-8
TGTGCCAGCAGCCTAACGAGAACGGTACAGGAGGGAGCTTTCTTT	CASSLTRTVQEGAFF	TRBJ1-1	-	-	TRBV7-9
TGTGCCAGCAGCGCGGGACAGGGGGGGATATACGAGCAGTACTTC	CASSAGQGGIYEQYF	TRBJ2-7	TRBD1	-	TRBV7-2
TGTGCCAGCAGCCTGGGACTAGCGGGAATGAATGAGCAGTTCTTC	CASSLGLAGMNEQFF	TRBJ2-1	TRBD2	-	TRBV28
TGCAGCGTTGCGGGCAGGGTGGAAGAGCAGTACTTC	CSVAGRVEEQYF	TRBJ2-7	-	-	TRBV29-1
TGCAGCGTCCCGTTTGCGGGAAAGACAGATACGCAGTATTTT	CSVPFAGKTDTQYF	TRBJ2-3	-	few	TRBV29-1
TGCGCCAGCAGCGCACAGGGGGGGGGCACTGAAGCTTTCTTT	CASSAQGGGTEAFF	TRBJ1-1	TRBD1	few	TRBV5-1
TGTGCCAGCGGGGCGACAGGGGCCTATGGCTACACCTTC	CASGATGAYGYTF	TRBJ1-2	TRBD1	few	TRBV27
TGTGCCAGCAGTTTTAGCGCGGCGGGAGGTTACGAGCAGTACTTC	CASSFSAAGGYEQYF	TRBJ2-7	TRBD2	-	TRBV28
TGCAGCGTTGTGGGACTAGCGGGGGTCCCCAGCTCCTACGAGCAGTACTTC	CSVVGLAGVPSSYEQYF	TRBJ2-7	TRBD2	few	TRBV29-1
TGTTCCAGCAGACCCCCCGGGACAGGGGGAACTGAAGCTTTCTTT	CSSRPPGTGGTEAFF	TRBJ1-1	TRBD1	-	TRBV7-9
TGTGCCAGCAGTGAAGATGGGCAGGGGCAGTACTTC	CASSEDGQGQYF	TRBJ2-5	-	-	TRBV6-1
TGTGCCAGCTCACCAGGGACACCTAGCAATCAGCCCCAGCATTTT	CASSPGTPSNQPQHF	TRBJ1-5	-	-	TRBV18
TGTGCCAGCAGTATCCCGGGAAATGAGCAGTTCTTC	CASSIPGNEQFF	TRBJ2-1	-	-	TRBV28
TGTGCCAGCAGCTCCCGTGGTTCCTATTATAGCAATCAGCCCCAGCATTTT	CASSSRGSYYSNQPQHF	TRBJ1-5	-	-	TRBV7-9
TGTGCCAGCAGCTTAGCGCCCATCGGGGTCTACAATGAGCAGTTCTTC	CASSLAPIGVYNEQFF	TRBJ2-1	-	few	TRBV7-8